This T cell receptor beta chain is from a study of blood T cells in healthy people across ages. Study in general: Template switching retrieved approximately one barcoded beta molecule for each two T cells.

A second PCR of roughly 7 to 11 cycles used a sample-barcoded 5' primer and a J-beta primer mix. TCRdb re-called the 5' RACE reads through MiXCR, storing one row per CDR3 protein. The table has roughly 1.6 million distinct CDR3 sequences, 30% to 40% seen once. This clonotype was found many times. Its matching antigen is unknown. General study results and limits: Estimates of total diversity, which came from one million sequenced T cells, were considered to be underestimates.

The V gene's germline CDR1 is LGHNA and CDR2 YNFKEQ. This CDR3 spans 14 amino acids. The V and J ends lost 5 bases and 5 bases respectively, with 15 bases between them. This TCR derives from a woman aged 25-40 years in good health. The source material was blood. The chain employs TRBV4-2 and TRBJ1-2; a possible D gene is TRBD1 (5 bases). This chain's CDR3 is CASSDRGQGYGYTF. The CDR3 coding sequence is TGTGCCAGCAGCGACCGGGGCCAAGGGTATGGCTACACCTTC.